Listed here are 7 T cell receptor beta chains from one sample, sequenced in a study of T cell responses to AZD1222 COVID-19 vaccine. This table comes from immunoSEQ multiplex PCR, and its TCRdb copy is limited to in-frame clones, with some not included. Of 170,000 or so clones listed, just over 90% are singletons. Sample: peripheral blood, taken on day 0 of AZD1222 vaccination. The receptors here all came from an adult in good health.

The CDR3 loop reads CASSLPGLPLVEQYF. The DNA for the CDR3 is TGTGCCAGCAGCCTCCCGGGCCTCCCCTTGGTGGAGCAGTACTTC. This chain joins TRBV14 and TRBJ2-7; D gene ambiguous. This CDR3 comprises 15 residues. Per the germline V gene, CDR1 is SGHDN and CDR2 is FVKESK. V was shortened by 4 bases and J by 7 bases, with 20 bases between the two germline ends.

The CDR3 nucleotides read TGTGCCAGCAGCTTAGGGTCAGGGACGGCATTCTACGAGCAGTACTTC. Its translation is CASSLGSGTAFYEQYF. The chain joins TRBV7-2 to TRBJ2-7, with D perhaps TRBD1 or TRBD2 (5 bases each). The CDR3 covers 16 residues. Germline lookup yields CDR1 SGHTA and CDR2 FQGNSA. V was pared by 1 base and J by 3 bases, with 16 bases between.

This clone was found once. This rearrangement joins TRBV27 to TRBJ2-2; D possibly corresponds to TRBD2 (6 bases). This CDR3 region has 14 residues. CDR1 MNHEY and CDR2 SMNVEV come from the germline V gene (reference sequence). The germline V and J ends were trimmed by 6 bases and 3 bases, with 11 bases remaining between them. CDR3 sequence (DNA): TGTGCCAGCAGGGAGGGGCAGGACACCGGGGAGCTGTTTTTT. Translated: CASREGQDTGELFF.

The chain employs TRBV11-3 and TRBJ2-5, with TRBD2 as a possible D gene (6 bases). The germline gives CDR1 SGHNT, CDR2 YENEEA. The CDR3 runs 14 residues. The V end lost 4 bases, the J end lost 4 bases, and 13 bases lay between the germline ends. This CDR3 is CASSSRLEGETQYF. The CDR3, as DNA: TGTGCCAGCAGCTCAAGACTGGAGGGAGAGACCCAGTACTTC.

The DNA for the CDR3 is TGTGCCAGCAGTTACCCCGGCGGCAGGACCTACGAGCAGTACTTC. Protein sequence: CASSYPGGRTYEQYF. This chain links TRBV6-5 with TRBJ2-7; no reliable D call. Germline lookup yields CDR1 MNHEY and CDR2 SVGAGI. With 2 bases removed from V and 2 bases from J, the gap between germline ends came to 13 bases. This CDR3 contains 15 residues.

This chain uses TRBV7-2 with TRBJ2-5; no clear D gene. Per the germline V gene, CDR1 is SGHTA and CDR2 is FQGNSA. The CDR3 consists of 13 residues. Between the trimmed V and J ends, which lost 5 bases and 0 bases, there was a span of 7 bases. Written as DNA, the CDR3 is TGTGCCAGCAGCCTCCGGTACCAAGAGACCCAGTACTTC. The encoded protein is CASSLRYQETQYF.

The chain couples TRBV5-4 to TRBJ1-6, with TRBD1 matching over 8 bases. CDR3 length: 14 amino acids. The J segment lost 10 bases and the V segment lost 5 bases, leaving 8 bases of the junction unmatched. Germline-derived CDR1 and CDR2 are SGHNT and YYREEE (reference sequence). As DNA, the CDR3 is TGTGCCAGCAGGGACCAGGGGGCTGGGTCACCCCTCCACTTT. Translated: CASRDQGAGSPLHF.